This TCR beta chain was captured by sequencing in a study of blood T cell repertoires in COVID-19 (dated by TCRdb to about 2020). General notes on the study: The collaborator samples originated in the United States, Italy and Spain and spanned the acute and convalescent phases of COVID-19. The prospective study material was composed of cDNA or gDNA derived from T cells, B-cell-depleted T cells, or PBMCs. The sample metadata nearly always contained a de-identified subject ID, COVID-19 status, age in years and sex. The repertoires were released in a freely available public database intended as a resource for research on the immune response to SARS-CoV-2. Deeply sampled blood TCRbeta repertoires from subjects exposed to, actively infected with, or recovered from COVID-19 were included in the dataset. The samples were drawn from two sources: the first 160 participants of the ongoing ImmuneRACE study, and over 1,000 subjects contributed by 6 global collaborators. HLA class I and class II types, where available, came from metadata supplied by the sample provider rather than from assay-based typing.

This clone has a single count. Its antigen is currently not known. Nothing much larger sits one base from this clone, and base qualities are not available. One collaborating source in Seattle enrolled patients while the patients were actively infected and followed the patients over time throughout the course of disease. Whole blood was collected in K2EDTA tubes by collaborating institutions according to the institutions' own protocols. For TCRbeta analysis, collaborators shipped samples as frozen whole blood, isolated PBMCs, or DNA extracted from either of those sample types. The junction shows trimming of 2 bases on V and 2 bases on J, plus 6 bases between the germline ends. The cysteine opens and the phenylalanine closes a CDR3 of 13 amino acids. The DNA shown is the 39-base CDR3, in frame from base 1. Per the germline V gene, SQVTM is the CDR1 and ANQGSEA is the CDR2. The full study reports these points: Clinical and demographic metadata were provided uncurated, with the amount varying by source and participant.

TCRbeta CDR3 regions were amplified from genomic DNA using the immunoSEQ Assay, a bias-controlled multiplex PCR. As for the authors' bioinformatics: The number of nucleated cells in each sample was estimated by amplification of reference gene primers within the assay. Sequence reads were collapsed and filtered to measure the absolute abundance of every unique TCRbeta CDR3 rearrangement. For each sample, productive Simpson clonality was calculated by taking the square root of Simpson's diversity index across productive rearrangements. Entries here come from immuneACCESS through TCRdb and include only in-frame sequences with V and J called. Some clones fail to appear in such tables; in the studies checked, an unresolved V gene covers under half of the shortfall, and the cause of the remainder is unknown. From that table come the V and J calls and clone size; the DNA was used to work out D and trimming. The sample table lists about 49,000 clones, 80% to 90% of them with a count of one. Of the sample, less than 2.5% is held by the ten largest clones.

Material: peripheral blood. Here the chain combines TRBV29-1 and TRBJ2-2; the D region possibly corresponds to TRBD1 (5 bases align). The TCR originated in a woman of 80 years or more with COVID-19, enrolled during active disease. Here is the DNA: TGCAGCGTTGAACAGGGAAACACCGGGGAGCTGTTTTTT. It codes for CSVEQGNTGELFF.